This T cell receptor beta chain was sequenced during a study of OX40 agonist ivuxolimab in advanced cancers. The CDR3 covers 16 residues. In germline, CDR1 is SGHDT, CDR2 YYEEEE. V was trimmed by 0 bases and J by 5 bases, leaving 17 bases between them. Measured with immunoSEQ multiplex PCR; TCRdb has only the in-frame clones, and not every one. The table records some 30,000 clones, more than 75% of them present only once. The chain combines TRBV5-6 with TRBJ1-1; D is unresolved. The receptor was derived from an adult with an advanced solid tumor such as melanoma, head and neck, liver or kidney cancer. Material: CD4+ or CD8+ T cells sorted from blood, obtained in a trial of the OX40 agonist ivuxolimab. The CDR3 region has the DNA TGTGCCAGCAGCTTGGAGGGATTTGGATCCAGGACTGAAGCTTTCTTT. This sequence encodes CASSLEGFGSRTEAFF.